The TCR beta chain described here comes from a study of post-analysis software for immune sequencing data. Study observations and caveats: In patients, TRBV5-6, TRBV5-1 and TRBV20-1 belonged to several TRBV segments found more frequently than in controls. Compared against controls, patients with multiple sclerosis displayed significantly lower normalized Chao1 diversity.

Libraries were made from TCR beta cDNA, and they carried unique molecular identifiers. Starting from roughly 1.1 to 9.2 million T cells, the study yielded hundreds of thousands of cDNA molecules. A single record per CDR3 protein comes from TCRdb applying MiXCR to the PCR reads. Among hundreds of thousands of distinct CDR3 sequences listed, 53% were seen once. V was pared by 5 bases and J by 0 bases, with 6 bases of the junction left unmatched. Germline CDR1 MNHEY, CDR2 SMNVEV (reference sequence). The CDR3 runs 16 residues. On this clonotype itself: The target antigen is unknown.

Sequencing used blood. This rearrangement joins TRBV27 to TRBJ2-3, with TRBD2 matching 9 bases. The source is a girl aged 5-17 years with multiple sclerosis. The CDR3 DNA sequence: TGTGCCAGCAGTCCCTGGACTAGCGTAAGCACAGATACGCAGTATTTT. Protein product: CASSPWTSVSTDTQYF.